This TCR beta chain was identified during a study of T cell responses to AZD1222 COVID-19 vaccine. Study-wide findings and caveats: It was only after the peak T cell response that any repertoires were sampled. The reported proportion of spike-specific TCRs targeting unmutated variant regions was nearly half.

The repertoire was sequenced with immunoSEQ multiplex PCR; TCRdb's copy has only in-frame clones and lacks some. The sample consists of 150,000 to 200,000 clones, around 94% of them appearing once. Worth noting for this clone: Its antigen is unknown.

Trimming cost V 0 bases and J 0 bases, with 9 bases left between them. Per germline, CDR1 SGHKS and CDR2 YYEKEE (reference sequence). This CDR3 has 15 amino acids. Sequenced here: peripheral blood, sampled 28 days after the second AZD1222 dose. J is TRBJ1-2 and V is TRBV5-5, with D unclear. The TCR comes from an adult who received the AZD1222 COVID-19 vaccine. The CDR3 region has the DNA TGTGCCAGCAGCTTGGGAGCGGAAGCTAACTATGGCTACACCTTC. This encodes CASSLGAEANYGYTF.